A selection of T cell receptor beta chains follows, all from one sample in a study of shared clonotypes between healthy human individuals. The table came from immunoSEQ multiplex PCR; TCRdb's copy has only in-frame clones and leaves some out. The data hold fewer than 800,000 clones, with roughly nine tenths observed a single time. Sample: naive CD8+ T cells sorted from blood. The receptors were gathered from a man aged 25-40 years in good health. CDR3s include the opening cysteine and the closing phenylalanine or tryptophan. Fields, in order: clone size, V gene, D gene, J gene, CDR3 protein, CDR3 DNA. The D gene is left open where the match is weak. Some rows mark clone size as missing; the rest say once, few, many or name a class of expanded clone.

-	TRBV11-2	-	TRBJ2-7	CASSLDIGGEQYF	TGTGCCAGCAGCTTAGATATTGGCGGCGAGCAGTACTTC
-	TRBV9	-	TRBJ2-1	CASSAQMTTLYNEQFF	TGTGCCAGCAGCGCCCAAATGACAACTCTCTACAATGAGCAGTTCTTC
-	TRBV6-5	-	TRBJ2-3	CASIDLNAGTQYF	TGTGCCAGCATTGACCTCAATGCCGGTACGCAGTATTTT
-	TRBV4-1	-	TRBJ1-5	CASSQEEGQPQHF	TGCGCCAGCAGCCAAGAGGAGGGGCAGCCCCAGCATTTT
once	TRBV9	-	TRBJ2-2	CASSAPSGEELFF	TGTGCCAGCAGCGCTCCGTCGGGAGAAGAGCTGTTTTTT
-	TRBV7-8	-	TRBJ2-7	CASSLTEEIYEQYF	TGTGCCAGCAGCTTGACAGAGGAAATCTACGAGCAGTACTTC
-	TRBV7-9	-	TRBJ2-7	CALEPLHSYEQYF	TGTGCCCTAGAGCCCCTCCACTCCTACGAGCAGTACTTC
-	TRBV14	-	TRBJ1-1	CASSQEEWGGTEAFF	TGTGCCAGCAGCCAAGAGGAGTGGGGGGGCACTGAAGCTTTCTTT
-	TRBV28	-	TRBJ1-5	CASTIVRVNQPQHF	TGTGCCAGCACCATAGTAAGGGTGAATCAGCCCCAGCATTTT
-	TRBV30	TRBD2	TRBJ2-7	CAWSVGGDEQYF	TGTGCCTGGAGTGTCGGGGGGGACGAGCAGTACTTC
-	TRBV6-1	-	TRBJ2-7	CASSEDSGHSYEQYF	TGTGCCAGCAGTGAGGATAGCGGACACTCCTACGAGCAGTACTTC
-	TRBV5-3	-	TRBJ2-5	CARFIQAYQETQYF	TGTGCCAGATTCATACAGGCGTACCAAGAGACCCAGTACTTC
-	TRBV27	-	TRBJ2-7	CASRAILPHEQYF	TGTGCCAGCAGGGCCATACTGCCCCACGAGCAGTACTTC
few	TRBV7-9	TRBD2	TRBJ2-7	CASSWSGDSYEQYF	TGTGCCAGCAGCTGGAGCGGGGACTCCTACGAGCAGTACTTC
-	TRBV2	-	TRBJ1-1	CASSESRHTTEAFF	TGTGCCAGCAGTGAATCCAGGCATACCACTGAAGCTTTCTTT
-	TRBV5-6	TRBD2	TRBJ2-2	CASSVRWGREGTGELFF	TGTGCCAGCAGTGTCCGTTGGGGGAGGGAGGGCACCGGGGAGCTGTTTTTT
-	TRBV9	-	TRBJ2-4	CASSASPGGEFIQYF	TGTGCCAGCAGCGCGTCCCCAGGAGGGGAATTCATTCAGTACTTC
-	TRBV5-4	-	TRBJ2-2	CASRHSTDTGELFF	TGTGCCAGCAGACATAGTACGGACACCGGGGAGCTGTTTTTT
-	TRBV19	-	TRBJ1-2	CASSENYGYTF	TGTGCCAGTAGTGAAAACTATGGCTACACCTTC